This TCR beta chain comes out of a study of blood T cell repertoires in COVID-19 (dated by TCRdb to about 2020). Study-wide context: Collaborator samples came from the United States, Italy and Spain and covered acute and convalescent phases of COVID-19. The material from the prospective study consisted of cDNA or gDNA derived from T cells, B-cell-depleted T cells, or PBMCs. The dataset comprised deeply sampled blood TCRbeta repertoires from subjects exposed to, actively infected with, or recovered from COVID-19. The repertoires were released in a freely available public database intended as a resource for research on the immune response to SARS-CoV-2. The samples were drawn from two sources: the first 160 participants of the ongoing ImmuneRACE study, and 1,254 subjects contributed by 6 global collaborators. Nearly every sample came with metadata listing a de-identified subject ID, COVID-19 status, age in years and sex. Where HLA class I and class II types were available, the types were taken from metadata supplied by the sample provider, not from assay-based typing.

Collaborating institutions collected whole blood in K2EDTA tubes following their own protocols. For TCRbeta analysis, collaborator samples were shipped as frozen whole blood, as isolated PBMCs, or as DNA extracted from either sample type. The research as a whole found: How much clinical and demographic metadata was included differed by source and by participant, and the metadata was provided uncurated.

Comment on this clone: Its target antigen remains unknown. It has no much larger one-base neighbor in the sample; base qualities were not kept.

TCRbeta CDR3 regions were amplified from genomic DNA by means of the immunoSEQ Assay, a bias-controlled multiplex PCR. In the original analysis: Nucleated cell counts per sample were estimated from amplification of reference gene primers within the assay. To quantify the absolute abundance of each unique TCRbeta CDR3 rearrangement, sequence reads were collapsed and filtered. For each sample, productive Simpson clonality was calculated by taking the square root of Simpson's diversity index across productive rearrangements. In TCRdb, the immuneACCESS table is reduced to in-frame sequences with V and J assigned. These tables do not hold every clone; where another copy was compared, an unresolved V gene accounts for under half, and the others remain unexplained. The DNA was the basis for D and trimming; V, J and clone size are from that table. This sample lists fewer than 25,000 clones; 87% were detected once. The ten top clones hold roughly 8.3% of the sample.

Via the germline V gene, CDR1 is KGHDR and CDR2 SFDVKD. From the cysteine up to the phenylalanine, the CDR3 has a length of 14 residues. The entry retains the CDR3 DNA only, 42 bases that are in frame from base 1. Germline trimming amounts to 9 bases on V and 0 bases on J, with 4 as the count of junction bases outside the gene matches. Sequencing was done on a sample of peripheral blood. This TCR was recovered from a human donor in a cohort sampled during active COVID-19. The donor label of this sample is uncertain. The chain was built from TRBV24-1 and TRBJ2-3, with TRBD2 identical over 8 junction bases. The CDR3 loop reads CATDSGASTDTQYF. The nucleotide sequence reads TGTGCCACCGATAGCGGGGCTAGCACAGATACGCAGTATTTT.